These 29 T cell receptor beta chains were sequenced from one sample in a study of blood T cell repertoires in COVID-19. Repertoires were generated with immunoSEQ multiplex PCR, while TCRdb's copy carries only in-frame clones and drops some. The sample has 110,000 or so clones; around 84% are singletons. The sequencing input was peripheral blood. The receptors originated from a human donor in a cohort sampled during active COVID-19.

The rearrangement joins TRBV19 to TRBJ2-2; D is unresolved. Trimming removed 6 bases from V and 1 base from J, with 9 bases in between. The CDR3 extends over 14 amino acids. CDR1 and CDR2 (germline): LNHDA, SQIVND (reference sequence). CDR3 region: CASRPRGNTGELFF. CDR3 DNA sequence: TGTGCCAGTAGACCGCGTGGGAACACCGGGGAGCTGTTTTTT.

The V gene is TRBV5-1, the J gene TRBJ1-1; 7 nucleotides match TRBD1. The CDR3 extends over 13 amino acids. Losses at the gene ends were 7 bases for V and 7 bases for J; bases not matched to a gene: 10. Germline CDR1 and CDR2: SGHRS and YFSETQ. For the CDR3, the DNA is TGCGCCAGCTGGGACAGACTGGGGAGTGAAGCTTTCTTT. Its translation: CASWDRLGSEAFF.

This rearrangement joins TRBV6-5 to TRBJ2-6, with TRBD1 as a possible D gene (6 bases). CDR1 is MNHEY and CDR2 is SVGAGI in the germline V gene. The CDR3 totals 13 residues. The V end lost 7 bases, the J end lost 4 bases, and 8 bases lay between the germline ends. The chain's CDR3 is CASNRAGANVLTF. The CDR3 DNA is TGTGCCAGCAACAGGGCGGGGGCCAACGTCCTGACTTTC.

The V call is TRBV6-5, the J call TRBJ1-5, with D unclear. The CDR3 covers 14 residues. The V gene's germline CDR1 is MNHEY and CDR2 SVGAGI. Trimming shortened V by 6 bases and J by 2 bases, and 11 bases separated the two germline ends. CDR3 region: CASSPREGNQPQHF. The CDR3 bases are TGTGCCAGCAGCCCCCGGGAGGGCAATCAGCCCCAGCATTTT.

This clone was counted only a few times. The chain carries TRBV2 and TRBJ1-1; D is undetermined. The CDR3 extends over 14 amino acids. The germline V gene has CDR1 SNHLY and CDR2 FYNNEI. V was clipped by 6 bases and J by 7 bases, with 18 bases between them. CDR3 region: CASSHAPNEGEAFF. DNA for the CDR3: TGTGCCAGCAGCCACGCCCCAAACGAGGGTGAAGCTTTCTTT. Filled out from reference TRBV2 and TRBJ1-1, the complete variable domain reads EPEVTQTPSHQVTQMGQEVILRCVPISNHLYFYWYRQILGQKVEFLVSFYNNEISEKSEIFDDQFSVERPDGSNFTLKIRSTKLEDSAMYFCASSHAPNEGEAFFGQGTRLTVV.

This clone has just one count. J is TRBJ1-5 and V is TRBV27, with 12 bases aligning to TRBD1. With 0 bases clipped from V and 6 bases from J, the junction kept 6 bases outside the gene matches. This CDR3 contains 17 residues. CDR1 is MNHEY and CDR2 is SMNVEV in the germline V gene (reference sequence). Written as DNA, the CDR3 is TGTGCCAGCAGTTTATCCGGGACAGGGGGCTGGGGTCAGCCCCAGCATTTT. It specifies CASSLSGTGGWGQPQHF.

The rearrangement uses TRBV25-1 and TRBJ1-5; D gene unclear. There are 12 residues in the CDR3. V was pared by 5 bases and J by 2 bases, with 4 bases between. From germline, CDR1 is MGHDK and CDR2 SYGVNS. The CDR3 DNA is TGTGCCAGCAGTCGCGGCAATCAGCCCCAGCATTTT. As protein: CASSRGNQPQHF.

The rearrangement joins TRBV30 to TRBJ1-6; D is unclear. CDR3 length: 16 residues. The germline CDR1 and CDR2 sequences are GTSNPN and SVGIG (reference sequence). V was trimmed by 0 bases and J by 8 bases, leaving 17 bases between them. The CDR3 DNA reads as TGTGCCTGGAGTGTACAGCGGCGGGCGAGTGATTCACCCCTCCACTTT. It specifies CAWSVQRRASDSPLHF.

The gene calls are TRBV7-2 and TRBJ2-7; 8 nucleotides match TRBD2. CDR1 and CDR2 from the germline V gene are SGHTA and FQGNSA. This CDR3 is built from 17 residues. Unmatched junction bases numbered 13, after V lost 6 bases and J lost 0 bases. The CDR3 spells CASRGGRPGGGSYEQYF. CDR3 sequence (DNA): TGTGCCAGCAGGGGAGGACGGCCCGGGGGGGGCTCCTACGAGCAGTACTTC.

This chain connects TRBV7-2 to TRBJ2-3, with 7 nucleotides matching TRBD1. The CDR3 length is 14 residues. V shed 10 bases and J 0 bases; nucleotides not matched to a gene: 7. Germline V gene lookup returns CDR1 SGHTA and CDR2 FQGNSA. The CDR3 DNA sequence: TGTGCCACCCGACAGGGCCTAAGCACAGATACGCAGTATTTT. Translated: CATRQGLSTDTQYF.

The rearrangement links TRBV6-2 or TRBV6-3 to TRBJ1-5; no clear D gene. CDR1 is MNHEY, CDR2 SVGEGT, per germline. With 0 bases removed from V and 4 bases from J, the gap between germline ends came to 10 bases. The CDR3 totals 15 residues. The CDR3 is CASSYSWEGNQPQHF. The CDR3 DNA reads TGTGCCAGCAGTTACTCGTGGGAGGGAAATCAGCCCCAGCATTTT.

This chain uses TRBV28 with TRBJ1-6; tentative D call: TRBD1 (5 bases). V was shortened by 2 bases and J by 7 bases, with 9 bases between the two germline ends. CDR3 length equals 14 residues. The V gene's germline CDR1 is MDHEN and CDR2 SYDVKM. CDR3 sequence reads: CASSLGDSNSPLHF. The CDR3 DNA sequence: TGTGCCAGCAGTTTAGGAGACAGCAATTCACCCCTCCACTTT.

This clone was counted between two and nine times. This chain uses TRBV10-3 with TRBJ2-7; D perhaps matches TRBD1 (5 bases). Germline lookup yields CDR1 ENHRY and CDR2 SYGVKD. V lost 6 bases and J 3 bases, leaving 9 bases between the germline ends. The CDR3 has 12 amino acids. As DNA, the CDR3 is TGTGCCATCAGCCCAGGGTTCTACGAGCAGTACTTC. It encodes CAISPGFYEQYF.

This sequence joins TRBV10-1 and TRBJ2-1, with a tentative D call TRBD2 (5 bases). Germline assignment: CDR1 WNHNN and CDR2 SYGVQD (reference sequence). The CDR3 length is 15 residues. With 5 bases removed from V and 5 bases from J, the gap between germline ends came to 16 bases. In DNA form, the CDR3 reads TGCGCCAGCAGTCTGGGAGAGGCGGTCCACAATGAGCAGTTCTTC. Amino acids: CASSLGEAVHNEQFF.

The gene calls are TRBV5-1 and TRBJ1-4, with 7 nucleotides matching TRBD1. Germline CDR1 and CDR2: SGHRS and YFSETQ. V shed 3 bases, J shed 7 bases, and the junction held 9 bases outside the gene matches. The CDR3 spans 15 residues. In DNA, the CDR3 is TGCGCCAGCAGCTCGGGGGCAGGGGGTAGTGAAAAACTGTTTTTT. Translated, it gives CASSSGAGGSEKLFF.

This chain links TRBV6-6 with TRBJ1-2, with D maybe TRBD1 (5 bases). Trimming cost V 5 bases and J 2 bases, with 24 bases left between them. Germline V gene sequence: CDR1 MNHNY, CDR2 SVGAGI (reference sequence). The CDR3 covers 18 residues. Here the CDR3 DNA reads TGTGCCAGCAGTCTATTGGCCCCCTACGGGACTCAGAACTATGGCTACACCTTC. This gives the protein CASSLLAPYGTQNYGYTF.

The V and J genes are TRBV7-2 and TRBJ1-5, with TRBD1 as a possible D gene (6 bases). Germline CDR1 is SGHTA and CDR2 is FQGNSA. Trimming cost V 7 bases and J 7 bases, with 20 bases left between them. The CDR3 has 15 amino acids. CDR3 in amino acids: CASTSLGAVGQPQHF. CDR3 in DNA: TGTGCCAGCACCTCCTTGGGGGCGGTAGGACAGCCCCAGCATTTT. The complete variable domain, with remaining parts taken from reference TRBV7-2 and TRBJ1-5, reads GAGVSQSPSNKVTEKGKDVELRCDPISGHTALYWYRQSLGQGLEFLIYFQGNSAPDKSGLPSDRFSAERTGGSVSTLTIQRTQQEDSAVYLCASTSLGAVGQPQHFGDGTRLSIL.

This clone was found a few times. Other DNA sequences in the sample encode the same CDR3. V is TRBV3-1 (or the pseudogene TRBV3-2) and J is TRBJ2-3; 8 bases map to TRBD2. This CDR3 spans 19 amino acids. Trimming took 0 bases from V and 2 from J; bases not matched to a gene: 13. Germline V gene sequence: CDR1 LGHDT, CDR2 YNNKEL (reference sequence). In nucleotides, the CDR3 is TGTGCCAGCAGCCAAGAGGGGGGTGAAGCGGGGGCCAACACAGATACGCAGTATTTT. Translation gives CASSQEGGEAGANTDTQYF.

V usage is TRBV27 and J usage is TRBJ2-2; TRBD2 aligns across 11 bases. The CDR3 is made up of 19 amino acids. From germline, CDR1 is MNHEY and CDR2 SMNVEV (reference sequence). With V trimmed by 3 bases and J by 1 base, 10 bases remained unmatched. The CDR3 region is CASSFVLLAGGKNTGELFF. Here the CDR3 DNA reads TGTGCCAGCAGTTTCGTGTTGCTAGCGGGGGGAAAGAACACCGGGGAGCTGTTTTTT.

The rearrangement links TRBV2 to TRBJ1-1; perhaps TRBD1 as D (6 bases). Per the germline V gene, CDR1 is SNHLY and CDR2 is FYNNEI. V was clipped by 5 bases and J by 5 bases, with 18 bases between them. There are 15 residues in the CDR3. In DNA, the CDR3 is TGTGCCAGCAGTCCCCTAACAGGGATTAGAACTGAAGCTTTCTTT. Translated: CASSPLTGIRTEAFF. Full variable domain (rest looked up from reference TRBV2 and TRBJ1-1): EPEVTQTPSHQVTQMGQEVILRCVPISNHLYFYWYRQILGQKVEFLVSFYNNEISEKSEIFDDQFSVERPDGSNFTLKIRSTKLEDSAMYFCASSPLTGIRTEAFFGQGTRLTVV.

The rearrangement uses TRBV11-3 and TRBJ2-2; a possible D gene is TRBD1 (8 bases). Trimming removed 6 bases from V and 3 bases from J, with 14 bases in between. From germline, CDR1 is SGHNT and CDR2 YENEEA. This CDR3 contains 15 residues. The CDR3 DNA follows: TGTGCCAGCAGACGGACAGGGAGGGACACCGGGGAGCTGTTTTTT. It is translated as CASRRTGRDTGELFF.

The rearrangement joins TRBV19 to TRBJ2-7; 9 nucleotides match TRBD1. The CDR3 spans 13 residues. Germline lookup yields CDR1 LNHDA and CDR2 SQIVND (reference sequence). Losses at the gene ends were 6 bases for V and 2 bases for J; bases not matched to a gene: 2. The CDR3 region is CASRRTGAYEQYF. The CDR3 nucleotides read TGTGCCAGTAGGCGGACAGGGGCCTACGAGCAGTACTTC.

CDR3 bases: TGCGCCAGCAGCTTGGCAGGGTCCGATAATTCACCCCTCCACTTT. Translated, it gives CASSLAGSDNSPLHF. The rearrangement joins TRBV5-1 to TRBJ1-6; possibly TRBD1 for D (5 bases). The germline gives CDR1 SGHRS, CDR2 YFSETQ. The CDR3 length is 15 residues. V lost 0 bases and J 5 bases, leaving 9 bases between the germline ends.

This clone was counted once. The chain is built from TRBV4-3 and TRBJ2-1; D remains ambiguous. The CDR3 covers 16 residues. Germline lookup yields CDR1 LGHNA and CDR2 YSLEER. The V end was cut by 3 bases, the J end by 2 bases, with 14 bases between. Here the CDR3 reads CASSHEVGRPYNEQFF. The CDR3 coding sequence is TGCGCCAGCAGCCACGAGGTGGGTCGTCCCTACAATGAGCAGTTCTTC.

The chain recombines TRBV11-2 with TRBJ2-7; D remains ambiguous. V lost 0 bases and J 2 bases, leaving 8 bases between the germline ends. This CDR3 region has 14 residues. Germline values: CDR1 SGHAT, CDR2 FQNNGV. CDR3 nucleotide sequence: TGTGCCAGCAGCTTAGATAACAGAGCCTACGAGCAGTACTTC. Encoded protein: CASSLDNRAYEQYF. Variable domain in full (rest from reference TRBV11-2 and TRBJ2-7): EAGVAQSPRYKIIEKRQSVAFWCNPISGHATLYWYQQILGQGPKLLIQFQNNGVVDDSQLPKDRFSAERLKGVDSTLKIQPAKLEDSAVYLCASSLDNRAYEQYFGPGTRLTVT.

This clone showed up just a few times. This rearrangement joins TRBV24-1 to TRBJ2-7, with TRBD2 identical over 11 bases. The CDR3 sequence is 16 residues long. With 4 bases clipped from V and 6 bases from J, the junction kept 10 bases outside the gene matches. Germline V gives CDR1 KGHDR, CDR2 SFDVKD. CDR3 in DNA: TGTGCCACCAGTGACCCAATTAGCGGGGGGGCAGCCGAGCAGTACTTC. Translated: CATSDPISGGAAEQYF.

CDR3 sequence: CASSPGLAGGQGSYNEQFF. CDR3 sequence (DNA): TGTGCCAGCAGCCCTGGACTAGCGGGGGGGCAGGGCTCCTACAATGAGCAGTTCTTC. This sequence joins TRBV7-9 and TRBJ2-1; TRBD2 matches 15 bases. Germline V gene sequence: CDR1 SEHNR, CDR2 FQNEAQ (reference sequence). J gave up 0 bases and V 5 bases, and 8 bases lay outside the gene matches. The CDR3 has 19 amino acids. The full variable domain, with the rest looked up from reference TRBV7-9 and TRBJ2-1, is DTGVSQNPRHKITKRGQNVTFRCDPISEHNRLYWYRQTLGQGPEFLTYFQNEAQLEKSRLLSDRFSAERPKGSFSTLEIQRTEQGDSAMYLCASSPGLAGGQGSYNEQFFGPGTRLTVL.

This clone was counted once. The chain joins TRBV5-1 to TRBJ2-3, with 12 bases lining up with TRBD2. Germline V gene sequence: CDR1 SGHRS, CDR2 YFSETQ. V shed 1 base, J shed 3 bases, and the junction held 9 bases outside the gene matches. The CDR3 runs to 18 residues. CDR3 amino acids: CASSLPPGLAGLTDTQYF. In nucleotides, the CDR3 is TGCGCCAGCAGCTTGCCCCCCGGACTAGCGGGGCTAACAGATACGCAGTATTTT.

This chain links TRBV29-1 with TRBJ2-2; 10 positions agree with TRBD2. The CDR3 contains 14 residues. Germline V gene lookup returns CDR1 SQVTM and CDR2 ANQGSEA. V shed 8 bases and J 5 bases; nucleotides not matched to a gene: 8. The DNA for the CDR3 is TGCAGCTTCAAAGCGGGGGGGAATACCGGGGAGCTGTTTTTT. It encodes CSFKAGGNTGELFF.